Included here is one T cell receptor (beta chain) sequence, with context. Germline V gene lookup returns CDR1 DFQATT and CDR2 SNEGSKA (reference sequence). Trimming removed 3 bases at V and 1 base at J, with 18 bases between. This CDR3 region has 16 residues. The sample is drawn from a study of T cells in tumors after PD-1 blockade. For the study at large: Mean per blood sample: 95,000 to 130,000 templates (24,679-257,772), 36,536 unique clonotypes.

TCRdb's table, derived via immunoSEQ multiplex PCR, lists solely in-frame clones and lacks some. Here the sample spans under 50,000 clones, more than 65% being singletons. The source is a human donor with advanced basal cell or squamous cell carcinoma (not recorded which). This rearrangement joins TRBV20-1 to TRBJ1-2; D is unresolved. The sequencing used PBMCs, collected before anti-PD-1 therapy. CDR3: CSASRPSLDRNYGYTF. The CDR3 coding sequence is TGCAGTGCTAGTCGTCCTTCCTTGGATCGTAACTATGGCTACACCTTC.